This T cell receptor (beta chain) was retrieved from a study of T-cell memory formation after mild COVID-19. The wider study: Largely, the TCR clusters proved donor specific.

Of note for this clonotype: What it recognizes is unknown.

Findings and caveats of the study: Researchers found some responding clones in pre-infection memory, a sign that cross-reactive memory joined. Clones shrinking from day 15 to 85 showed even CD4/CD8 mixes; later expanders tilted CD4+.

TCR alpha and TCR beta cDNA libraries carrying sample barcodes and UMIs were produced by 5'RACE using constant-segment primers. MiXCR, applied by TCRdb to the 5' RACE reads, yields one record per CDR3 protein. The sample shows 280,000 or so distinct CDR3 sequences, 8.2% of them seen only once. The clonotype was recovered from a man aged 18 to 29 who had mild COVID-19 (a few samples of this study predate the infection). Cell type and time point are not known. Material: PBMCs or a T cell subset sorted from them (not recorded which).

The CDR3 DNA is TGTGCCAGCAGTTACCTTGGGACAGCGAACACTGAAGCTTTCTTT. Its translation: CASSYLGTANTEAFF. This chain uses TRBV6-5 with TRBJ1-1; TRBD1 agrees at 7 bases. This CDR3 comprises 15 residues. The V segment lost 2 bases and the J segment 1 base; nucleotides outside the gene matches: 4. The V gene's germline CDR1 is MNHEY and CDR2 SVGAGI.